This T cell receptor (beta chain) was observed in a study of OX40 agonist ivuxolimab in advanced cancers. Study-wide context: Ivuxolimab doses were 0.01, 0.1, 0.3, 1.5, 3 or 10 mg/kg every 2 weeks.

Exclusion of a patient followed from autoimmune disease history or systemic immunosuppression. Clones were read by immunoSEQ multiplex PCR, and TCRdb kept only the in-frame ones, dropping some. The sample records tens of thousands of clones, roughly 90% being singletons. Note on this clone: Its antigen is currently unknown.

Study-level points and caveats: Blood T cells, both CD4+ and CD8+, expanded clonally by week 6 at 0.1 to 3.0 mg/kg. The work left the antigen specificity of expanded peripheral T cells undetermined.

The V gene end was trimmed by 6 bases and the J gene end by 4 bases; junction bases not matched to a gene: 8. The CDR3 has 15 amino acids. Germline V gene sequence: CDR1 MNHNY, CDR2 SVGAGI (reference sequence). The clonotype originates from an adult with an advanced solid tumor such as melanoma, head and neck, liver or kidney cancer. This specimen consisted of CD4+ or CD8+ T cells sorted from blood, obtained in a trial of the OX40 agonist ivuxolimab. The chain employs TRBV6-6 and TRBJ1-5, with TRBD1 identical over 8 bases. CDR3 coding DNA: TGTGCCAGCAGCCGAACAGGGGGACCGAATCAGCCCCAGCATTTT. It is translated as CASSRTGGPNQPQHF.